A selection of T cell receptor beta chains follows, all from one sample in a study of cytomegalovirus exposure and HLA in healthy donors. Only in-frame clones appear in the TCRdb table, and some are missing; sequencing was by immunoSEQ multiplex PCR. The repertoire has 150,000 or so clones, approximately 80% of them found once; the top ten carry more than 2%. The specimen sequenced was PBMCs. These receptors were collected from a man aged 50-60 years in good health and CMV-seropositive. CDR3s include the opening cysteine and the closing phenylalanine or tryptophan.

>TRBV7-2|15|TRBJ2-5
CASTISGGSAETQYF
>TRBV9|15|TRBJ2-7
CASSVAPGQPYEQYF
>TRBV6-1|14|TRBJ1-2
CASTPTGAVGGYTF
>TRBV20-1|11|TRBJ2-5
CSTGGQETQYF
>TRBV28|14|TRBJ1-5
CASSLITGNQPQHF
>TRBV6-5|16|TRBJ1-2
CASSFDRDGGNYGYTF
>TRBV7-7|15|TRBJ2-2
CASSLVRGGTGELFF
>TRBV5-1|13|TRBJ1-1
CASSLPGQNEAFF
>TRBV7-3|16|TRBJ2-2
CASSPAGGPRTGELFF
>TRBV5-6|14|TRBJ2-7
CASSLRGQTYEQYF
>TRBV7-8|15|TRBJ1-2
CASSWGPGQENGYTF
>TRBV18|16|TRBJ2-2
CASSTTGGPNTGELFF
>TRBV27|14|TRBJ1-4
CASSSGTGIGELFF
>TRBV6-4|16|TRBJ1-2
CASSDSGAGGSQGYTF
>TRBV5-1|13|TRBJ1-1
CASSRVASTEAFF
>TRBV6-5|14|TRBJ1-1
CASSYQGGNTEAFF
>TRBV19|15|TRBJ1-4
CASTPGQRSNEKLFF
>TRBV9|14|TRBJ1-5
CASSESYSNQPQHF
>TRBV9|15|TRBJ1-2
CASNPVPGHLYGYTF
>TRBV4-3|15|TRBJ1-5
CASSQWTGWDQPQHF
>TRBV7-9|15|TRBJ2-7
CASSLVVGTGQTQYF
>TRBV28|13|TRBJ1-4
CASSLSGVEKLFF
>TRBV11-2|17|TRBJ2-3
CASSPPTSGGAGDTQYF
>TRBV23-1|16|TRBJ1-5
CASSQSGGWTASAQHF
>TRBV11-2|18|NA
CASSLAYSGQGNSYEQYF
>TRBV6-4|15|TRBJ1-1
CASNPQGFVNTEAFF
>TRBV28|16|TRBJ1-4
CASSLLPGGTNEKLFF
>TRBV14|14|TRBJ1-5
CASSQTGLNQPQHF